The 15 T cell receptor beta chains in this list originate from one sample, sequenced in a study of a mutant IDH1 vaccine in newly diagnosed glioma. Produced via immunoSEQ multiplex PCR; TCRdb's table is partial and in-frame only. The sample has tens of thousands of clones; 86% are singletons. Time point noted: baseline, week 1 (first vaccination visit). Treatment: pre-vaccination baseline after standard-of-care therapy. The sequencing used PBMCs, collected from a glioma patient treated with radiotherapy, temozolomide or both. These TCRs come from a man aged 35-49 years with glioma.

The J gene is TRBJ1-3, the V gene TRBV6-1; perhaps TRBD1 as D (5 bases). The V gene lost 10 bases and the J gene lost 5 bases, with 18 bases spanning the gap. The CDR3 loop spans 14 amino acids. Per the germline V gene, CDR1 is MNHNS and CDR2 is SASEGT. CDR3 sequence: CATQQRGSRNTIYF. CDR3 DNA: TGTGCCACACAGCAAAGGGGAAGTCGAAACACCATATATTTT.

The chain uses TRBV15 and TRBJ1-1; D is unresolved. Germline values: CDR1 LNHNV, CDR2 YYDKDF (reference sequence). The ends were cut back, 4 bases at V and 0 bases at J, with 9 bases in the middle. The CDR3 is 14 residues long. The chain's CDR3 is CATSNQRVNTEAFF. In DNA form, the CDR3 reads TGTGCCACCAGCAATCAGCGGGTGAACACTGAAGCTTTCTTT.

This clone was counted a single time. J is TRBJ2-1 and V is TRBV19, with TRBD2 as a possible D gene (7 bases). The CDR3 has 16 amino acids. CDR1 is LNHDA, CDR2 SQIVND, per germline (reference sequence). Trimming stripped 2 bases from V and 7 bases from J, with 18 bases between. The CDR3 coding sequence is TGTGCCAGTAGTATAAGGACAGCGGGGCCAACGAATGAGCAGTTCTTC. The encoded protein is CASSIRTAGPTNEQFF.

This chain joins TRBV5-4 and TRBJ1-2; 8 positions agree with TRBD1. J was trimmed by 6 bases and V by 5 bases; bases with no gene match: 6. Germline CDR1 and CDR2: SGHNT and YYREEE (reference sequence). This CDR3 has 13 residues. The CDR3, as DNA: TGTGCCAGCAGGGGGGACAGGCCCCATGGCTACACCTTC. As protein: CASRGDRPHGYTF.

This clone was picked up one time. This chain joins TRBV7-2 and TRBJ2-5; 8 nucleotides match TRBD2. The V and J ends lost 2 bases and 4 bases, in that order; junction bases with no gene match: 0. The germline CDR1 and CDR2 sequences are SGHTA and FQGNSA. The CDR3 has 13 amino acids. The CDR3 sequence is CASSLSGRETQYF. CDR3 DNA: TGTGCCAGCAGCTTAAGCGGGAGAGAGACCCAGTACTTC. Supplemented by reference TRBV7-2 and TRBJ2-5, the full variable domain reads GAGVSQSPSNKVTEKGKDVELRCDPISGHTALYWYRQSLGQGLEFLIYFQGNSAPDKSGLPSDRFSAERTGGSVSTLTIQRTQQEDSAVYLCASSLSGRETQYFGPGTRLLVL.

This clone was counted between two and nine times. The chain carries TRBV28 and TRBJ2-7; D gene ambiguous. V was shortened by 6 bases and J by 7 bases, with 10 bases between the two germline ends. The CDR3 spans 11 residues. Germline V gives CDR1 MDHEN, CDR2 SYDVKM. The CDR3 DNA follows: TGTGCCAGCAGGGGTACAAGGGAGCAGTACTTC. It specifies CASRGTREQYF.

This clone was counted a single time. The chain employs TRBV12-5 and TRBJ2-7; D is possibly TRBD2 (6 bases). Trimming removed 6 bases at V and 5 bases at J, with 14 bases between. The CDR3 is made up of 13 amino acids. Looked up from germline, CDR1 is LGHNT and CDR2 is FRNRAP. In nucleotides, the CDR3 is TGTGCTAGTGGAATTGGGGCGGGGAACGAGCAGTACTTC. Its protein product is CASGIGAGNEQYF.

This clone was found a few times. The chain combines TRBV5-1 with TRBJ2-1; 11 positions agree with TRBD2. Germline values: CDR1 SGHRS, CDR2 YFSETQ. The CDR3 contains 16 residues. Unmatched junction bases numbered 12, after V lost 4 bases and J lost 9 bases. The CDR3 DNA reads as TGCGCCAGCAGCCAAACCTTAGCGGGAGGGATCAGTGAGCAGTTCTTC. Its translation: CASSQTLAGGISEQFF.

This rearrangement joins TRBV7-2 to TRBJ2-6; D call uncertain. Trimming removed 4 bases at V and 0 bases at J, with 4 bases between. Germline V gene lookup returns CDR1 SGHTA and CDR2 FQGNSA. There are 14 residues in the CDR3. CDR3 loop: CASSSYSGANVLTF. CDR3 in DNA: TGTGCCAGCAGCTCCTACTCTGGGGCCAACGTCCTGACTTTC.

The rearrangement joins TRBV19 to TRBJ1-5, with D hard to call. This CDR3 is built from 13 residues. V was shortened by 6 bases and J by 7 bases, with 13 bases between the two germline ends. CDR1 is LNHDA, CDR2 SQIVND, per germline (reference sequence). The CDR3 protein is CASSAAYMQPQHF. For the CDR3, the DNA is TGTGCCAGTAGCGCCGCCTACATGCAGCCCCAGCATTTT.

The chain is built from TRBV6-1 and TRBJ1-3; D unclear. The CDR3 is made up of 13 amino acids. From germline, CDR1 is MNHNS and CDR2 SASEGT. Trimming stripped 7 bases from V and 0 bases from J, with 7 bases between. The CDR3 nucleotides are TGTGCCAGCATCGATAGCTCTGGAAACACCATATATTTT. Translation gives CASIDSSGNTIYF.

This clone was observed once. This chain uses TRBV11-2 with TRBJ1-2; D ambiguous. Trimming removed 1 base at V and 3 bases at J, with 6 bases between. The CDR3 sequence is 13 residues long. Per germline, CDR1 SGHAT and CDR2 FQNNGV. Here the CDR3 DNA reads TGTGCCAGCAGCTTAGTCCAGGACTATGGCTACACCTTC. It codes for CASSLVQDYGYTF.

In nucleotides, the CDR3 is TGTGCCAGCCGCATAGGGCTTAGCACAGATACGCAGTATTTT. It encodes CASRIGLSTDTQYF. This rearrangement joins TRBV6-5 to TRBJ2-3, with D uncertain. Trimming took 8 bases from V and 0 from J, leaving 12 bases between them. Germline CDR1 and CDR2: MNHEY and SVGAGI. CDR3 size: 14 residues.

The rearrangement links TRBV6-6 to TRBJ1-5; D is perhaps TRBD1 (5 bases). Trimming cost V 4 bases and J 5 bases, with 12 bases left between them. Germline assignment: CDR1 MNHNY and CDR2 SVGAGI (reference sequence). This CDR3 has 14 amino acids. The DNA for the CDR3 is TGTGCCAGCAGTTCGGGGGATTCCTATCAGCCCCAGCATTTT. Translating it yields CASSSGDSYQPQHF.

The rearrangement links TRBV4-2 to TRBJ2-5; no clear D gene. Germline V CDR1 and CDR2: LGHNA, YNFKEQ. The CDR3 is 12 residues long. The V end was cut by 4 bases, the J end by 5 bases, with 8 bases between. The CDR3 protein is CASSPNLETQYF. For the CDR3, the DNA is TGTGCCAGCAGCCCCAATTTGGAGACCCAGTACTTC.